The TCR beta chain described here comes from a study of blood T cell repertoires in COVID-19. Study as a whole: Donors in the United States, Italy and Spain gave samples during acute or convalescent COVID-19. From T cells, B-cell-depleted T cells, or PBMCs came the material, which was cDNA or gDNA.

CDR3 length equals 16 residues. Trimming pared 1 base from V and 10 bases from J, leaving 19 bases between. Germline CDR1 reads MNHEY; CDR2 reads SMNVEV (reference sequence). In the authors' workflow: It was from reference gene primer amplification that nucleated cell counts were estimated. Assay: immunoSEQ multiplex PCR; the TCRdb copy retains only in-frame clones and omits some. V and J calls and clone size are given by that table; D and trimming were obtained from the DNA. Here the sample spans 150,000 or so clones, around 80% being singletons. This clonotype was sampled from a woman in her sixties or seventies with acute or convalescent COVID-19. The sample was peripheral blood. This chain uses TRBV27 with TRBJ1-4; possibly TRBD1 for D (5 bases). CDR3 loop: CASSLFGGDSTGKLFF. The CDR3 region has the DNA TGTGCCAGCAGTTTATTCGGGGGGGACTCAACGGGAAAACTGTTTTTT.